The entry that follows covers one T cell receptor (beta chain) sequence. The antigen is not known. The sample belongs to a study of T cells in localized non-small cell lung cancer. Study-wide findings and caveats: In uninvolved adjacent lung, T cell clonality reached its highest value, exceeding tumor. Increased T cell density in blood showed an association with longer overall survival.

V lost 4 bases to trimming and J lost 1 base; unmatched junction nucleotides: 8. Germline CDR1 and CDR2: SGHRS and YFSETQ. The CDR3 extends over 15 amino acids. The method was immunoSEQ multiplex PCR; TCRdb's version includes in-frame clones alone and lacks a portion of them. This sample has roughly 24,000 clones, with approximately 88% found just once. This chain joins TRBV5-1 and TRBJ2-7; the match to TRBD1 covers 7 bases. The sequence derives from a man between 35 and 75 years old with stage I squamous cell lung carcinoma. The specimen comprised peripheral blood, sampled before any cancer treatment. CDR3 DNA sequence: TGCGCCAGCAGCGTCACAGGGGCACCTTCCTACGAGCAGTACTTC. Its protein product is CASSVTGAPSYEQYF.